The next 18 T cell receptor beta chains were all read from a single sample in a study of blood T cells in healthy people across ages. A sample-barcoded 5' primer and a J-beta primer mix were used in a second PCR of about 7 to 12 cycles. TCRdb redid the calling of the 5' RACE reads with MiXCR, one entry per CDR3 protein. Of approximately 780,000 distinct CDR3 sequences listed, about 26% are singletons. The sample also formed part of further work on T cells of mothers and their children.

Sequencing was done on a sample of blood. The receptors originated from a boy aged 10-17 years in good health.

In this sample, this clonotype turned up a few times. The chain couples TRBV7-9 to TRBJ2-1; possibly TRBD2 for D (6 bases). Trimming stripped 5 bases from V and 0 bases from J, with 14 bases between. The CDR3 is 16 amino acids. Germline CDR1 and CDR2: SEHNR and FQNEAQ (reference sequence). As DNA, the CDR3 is TGTGCCAGCAGCCCCCTGGCGGGGAGCTCCTACAATGAGCAGTTCTTC. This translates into CASSPLAGSSYNEQFF. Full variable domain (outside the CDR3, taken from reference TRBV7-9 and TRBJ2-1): DTGVSQNPRHKITKRGQNVTFRCDPISEHNRLYWYRQTLGQGPEFLTYFQNEAQLEKSRLLSDRFSAERPKGSFSTLEIQRTEQGDSAMYLCASSPLAGSSYNEQFFGPGTRLTVL.

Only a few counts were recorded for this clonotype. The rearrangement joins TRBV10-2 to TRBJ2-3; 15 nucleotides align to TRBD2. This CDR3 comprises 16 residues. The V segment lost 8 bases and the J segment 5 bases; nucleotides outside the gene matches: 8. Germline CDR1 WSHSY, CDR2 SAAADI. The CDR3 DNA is TGCGCCAGCGGCCCGGGACTAGCGGGGGGCGGAGATACGCAGTATTTT. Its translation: CASGPGLAGGGDTQYF.

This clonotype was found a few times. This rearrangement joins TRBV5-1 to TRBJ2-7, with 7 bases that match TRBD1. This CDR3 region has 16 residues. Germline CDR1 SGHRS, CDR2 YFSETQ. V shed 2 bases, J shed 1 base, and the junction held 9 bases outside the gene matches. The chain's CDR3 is CASSFTSGTESYEQYF. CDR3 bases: TGCGCCAGCAGCTTTACTTCCGGGACAGAGTCCTACGAGCAGTACTTC.

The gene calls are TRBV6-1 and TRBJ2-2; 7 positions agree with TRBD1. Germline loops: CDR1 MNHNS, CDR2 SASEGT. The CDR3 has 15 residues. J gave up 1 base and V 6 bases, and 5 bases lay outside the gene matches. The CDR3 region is CASRLNRGNTGELFF. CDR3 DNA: TGTGCCAGCAGACTCAACAGGGGGAACACCGGGGAGCTGTTTTTT.

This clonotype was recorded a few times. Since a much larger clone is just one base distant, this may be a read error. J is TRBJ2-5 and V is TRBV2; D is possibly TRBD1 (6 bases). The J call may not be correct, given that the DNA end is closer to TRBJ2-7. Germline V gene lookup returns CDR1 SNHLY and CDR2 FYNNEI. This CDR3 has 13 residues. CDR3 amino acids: CASRGTSVYEQYF. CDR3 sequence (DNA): TGTGCCAGCAGGGGGACAAGCGTCTACGAGCAGTACTTC.

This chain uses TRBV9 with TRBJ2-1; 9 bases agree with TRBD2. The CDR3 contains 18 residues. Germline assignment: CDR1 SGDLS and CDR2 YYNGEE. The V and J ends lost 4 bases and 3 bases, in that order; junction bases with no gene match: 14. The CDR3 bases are TGTGCCAGCAGCTACAGTTTTCGGGCGGGGGGGCTCTACAATGAGCAGTTCTTC. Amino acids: CASSYSFRAGGLYNEQFF.

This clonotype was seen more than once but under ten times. This chain's CDR3 is CASSPRGAPDNEQFF. The CDR3 DNA follows: TGTGCCAGCAGCCCCCGGGGGGCTCCCGACAATGAGCAGTTCTTC. The chain carries TRBV7-6 and TRBJ2-5; possible D gene TRBD2, 7 bases. The J call may not be correct, given that the DNA end is closer to TRBJ2-1. The V gene's germline CDR1 is SGHVS and CDR2 FNYEAQ. The CDR3 is 15 residues long.

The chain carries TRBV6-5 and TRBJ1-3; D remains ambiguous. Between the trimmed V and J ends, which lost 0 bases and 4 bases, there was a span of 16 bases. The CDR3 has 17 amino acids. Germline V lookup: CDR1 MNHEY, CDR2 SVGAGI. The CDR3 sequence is CASSYSTSLPSGNTIYF. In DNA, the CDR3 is TGTGCCAGCAGTTACTCGACTAGCCTCCCAAGCGGAAACACCATATATTTT.

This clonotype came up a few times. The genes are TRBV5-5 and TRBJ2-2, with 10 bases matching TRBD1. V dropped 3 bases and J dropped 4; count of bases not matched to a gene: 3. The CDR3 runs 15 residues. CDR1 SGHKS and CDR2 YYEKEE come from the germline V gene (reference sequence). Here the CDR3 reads CASSWGQGRTGELFF. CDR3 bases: TGTGCCAGCAGCTGGGGACAGGGGCGCACCGGGGAGCTGTTTTTT. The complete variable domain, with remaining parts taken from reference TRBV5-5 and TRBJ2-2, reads DAGVTQSPTHLIKTRGQQVTLRCSPISGHKSVSWYQQVLGQGPQFIFQYYEKEERGRGNFPDRFSARQFPNYSSELNVNALLLGDSALYLCASSWGQGRTGELFFGEGSRLTVL.

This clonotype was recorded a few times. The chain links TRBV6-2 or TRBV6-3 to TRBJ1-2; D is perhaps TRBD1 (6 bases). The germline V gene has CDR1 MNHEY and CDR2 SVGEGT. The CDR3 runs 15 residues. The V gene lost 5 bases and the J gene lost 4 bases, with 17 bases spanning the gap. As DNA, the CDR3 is TGTGCCAGCAGTCATCTGAAGGGGGGGCCCTATGGCTACACCTTC. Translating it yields CASSHLKGGPYGYTF.

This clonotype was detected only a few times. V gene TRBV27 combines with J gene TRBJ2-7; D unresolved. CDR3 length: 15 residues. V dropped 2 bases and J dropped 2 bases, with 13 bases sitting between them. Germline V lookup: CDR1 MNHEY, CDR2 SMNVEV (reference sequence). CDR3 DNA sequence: TGTGCCAGCAGTTTACTTGGGTTCCGGGCCTACGAGCAGTACTTC. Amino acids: CASSLLGFRAYEQYF.

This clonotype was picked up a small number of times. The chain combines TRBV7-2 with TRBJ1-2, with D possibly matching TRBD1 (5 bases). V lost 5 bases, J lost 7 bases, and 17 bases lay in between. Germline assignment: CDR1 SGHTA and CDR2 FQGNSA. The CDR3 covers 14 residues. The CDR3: CASSRRSRAGGYTF. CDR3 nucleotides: TGTGCCAGCAGCCGAAGGTCCAGGGCCGGTGGCTACACCTTC.

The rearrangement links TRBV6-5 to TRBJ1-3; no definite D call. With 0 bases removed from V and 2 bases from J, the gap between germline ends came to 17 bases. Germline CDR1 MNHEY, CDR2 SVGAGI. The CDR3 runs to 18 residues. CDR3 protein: CASSYSSDGGLTGNTIYF. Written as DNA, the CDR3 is TGTGCCAGCAGTTACTCCTCTGATGGTGGGCTAACTGGAAACACCATATATTTT.

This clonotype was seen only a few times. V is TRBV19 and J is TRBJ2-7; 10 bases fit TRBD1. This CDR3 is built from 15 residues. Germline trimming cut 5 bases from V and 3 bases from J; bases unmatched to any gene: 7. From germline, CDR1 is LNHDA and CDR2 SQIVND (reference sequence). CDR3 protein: CASSPGTGDYYEQYF. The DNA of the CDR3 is TGTGCCAGTAGTCCAGGGACAGGGGATTACTACGAGCAGTACTTC.

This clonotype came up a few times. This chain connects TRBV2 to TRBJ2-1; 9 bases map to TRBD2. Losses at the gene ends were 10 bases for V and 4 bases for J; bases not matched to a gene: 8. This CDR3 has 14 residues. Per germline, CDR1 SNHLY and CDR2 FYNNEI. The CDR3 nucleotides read TGTGCCACAGCACTAGCGGGCCTATACAATGAGCAGTTCTTC. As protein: CATALAGLYNEQFF.

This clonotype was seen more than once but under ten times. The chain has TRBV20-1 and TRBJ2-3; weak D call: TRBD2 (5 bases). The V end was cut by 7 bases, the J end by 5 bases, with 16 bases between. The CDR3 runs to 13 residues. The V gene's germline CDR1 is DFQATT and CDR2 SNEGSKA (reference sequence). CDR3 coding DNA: TGCAGTGGTCAGCGGTCCGCGGGAGATACGCAGTATTTT. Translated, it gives CSGQRSAGDTQYF.

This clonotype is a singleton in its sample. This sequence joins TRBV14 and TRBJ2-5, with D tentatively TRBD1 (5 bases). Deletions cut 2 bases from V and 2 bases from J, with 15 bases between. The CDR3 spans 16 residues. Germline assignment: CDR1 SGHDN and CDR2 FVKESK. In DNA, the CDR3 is TGTGCCAGCAGCCAATCAAACTTTTACAGGCAAGAGACCCAGTACTTC. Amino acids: CASSQSNFYRQETQYF.

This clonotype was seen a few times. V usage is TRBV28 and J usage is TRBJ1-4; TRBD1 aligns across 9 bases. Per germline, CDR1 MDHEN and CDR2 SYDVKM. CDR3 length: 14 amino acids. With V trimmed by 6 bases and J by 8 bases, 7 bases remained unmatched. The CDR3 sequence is CASSRDRVEEKLFF. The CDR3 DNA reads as TGTGCCAGCAGCCGGGACAGGGTAGAAGAAAAACTGTTTTTT.